This T cell receptor beta chain stems from a study of T cell changes during pregnancy in multiple sclerosis. The CDR3 totals 12 residues. Germline CDR1 and CDR2: SGHTA and FQGNSA. The assay was immunoSEQ multiplex PCR, and TCRdb's table has in-frame clones only and misses some. The data show about 41,000 clones, 89% seen once. As for this clone: One junction end does not reproduce the germline sequence, and a read error may be involved.

The TCR comes from a female donor with multiple sclerosis, enrolled in a pregnancy study. The sequencing used CD4+ T cells from peripheral blood mononuclear cells, collected in the first trimester of pregnancy. The chain uses TRBV7-2 and TRBJ2-7; 7 bases are a match to TRBD2. CDR3 in DNA: TGTGCCAGCAGCTTAGTTGCGGGAGTAGTCCACTTC. It encodes CASSLVAGVVHF.